This T cell receptor (beta chain) was observed in a study of CD8+ T cells in alopecia areata. Germline-derived CDR1 and CDR2 are KGHSH and LQKENI. V lost 1 base, J lost 6 bases, and 11 bases lay in between. The CDR3 is made up of 14 amino acids. Treatment in this sample: oral pan-JAK inhibitor, 5-10 mg twice daily. Extracted from the samples, RNA was reverse transcribed into cDNA to serve as the sequencing template. Clones were read by immunoSEQ multiplex PCR, and TCRdb kept only the in-frame ones, dropping some. The data hold 200,000 or so clones, with 58% observed a single time. The source material was CD4+ T cells sorted from blood, sampled at week 24, from a patient treated with tofacitinib. The J gene is TRBJ2-3, the V gene TRBV18; D gene uncertain. This sequence was found in a human donor with alopecia areata. CDR3 DNA: TGTGCCAGCTCACCACAAACAAGAACGGATACGCAGTATTTT. Its protein is CASSPQTRTDTQYF. Full variable domain (outside the CDR3, taken from reference TRBV18 and TRBJ2-3): NAGVMQNPRHLVRRRGQEARLRCSPMKGHSHVYWYRQLPEEGLKFMVYLQKENIIDESGMPKERFSAEFPKEGPSILRIQQVVRGDSAAYFCASSPQTRTDTQYFGPGTRLTVL.